These 23 T cell receptor beta chains share one sample of origin, sequenced in a study of T cells in Graves' hyperthyroidism and ophthalmopathy. RNA transcripts gave rise to amplified TCR beta CDR3 regions. First-round RT-PCR targeting the TCR CDR3 was performed with the HTBI primer set. TCRdb re-derived calls from the multiplex PCR reads in MiXCR, one entry per CDR3 protein. The top ten hold 25% to 30% of the sample, which has 300,000 to 500,000 distinct CDR3 sequences, more than 12% seen once. Sequenced material: blood. These receptor sequences come from a man aged 45 to 65 with Graves' ophthalmopathy.

In this sample, this clonotype turned up many times. The chain uses TRBV7-2 and TRBJ2-1, with 9 bases that match TRBD2. Trimming removed 6 bases from V and 7 bases from J; junction bases left unmatched: 10. CDR1 and CDR2 from the germline V gene are SGHTA and FQGNSA. CDR3 length: 15 residues. The CDR3 loop reads CASRKTSGEWNEQFF. As DNA, the CDR3 is TGTGCCAGCAGGAAGACTAGCGGAGAGTGGAATGAGCAGTTCTTC.

The table lists this clonotype with many counts. V and J are TRBV20-1 and TRBJ2-7; 10 bases agree with TRBD2. V was pared by 4 bases and J by 2 bases, with 8 bases of the junction left unmatched. This CDR3 comprises 15 residues. Germline CDR1 and CDR2: DFQATT and SNEGSKA (reference sequence). CDR3 nucleotides: TGCAGTGCTACCCCCTTAGCGGGAGGTACCTACGAGCAGTACTTC. As protein: CSATPLAGGTYEQYF.

This clonotype occurred a few times. The chain combines TRBV7-9 with TRBJ2-5, with 14 bases aligning to TRBD2. The ends lost 4 bases at V and 4 bases at J; junction bases unmatched: 8. From germline, CDR1 is SEHNR and CDR2 FQNEAQ (reference sequence). The CDR3 has 17 residues. The CDR3 region is CASSSRSGLAGAETQYF. The CDR3 DNA reads as TGTGCCAGCAGCTCCCGATCGGGACTAGCGGGAGCAGAGACCCAGTACTTC.

At least ten counts were recorded for this clonotype. The J gene is TRBJ2-1, the V gene TRBV11-3, with D uncertain. The CDR3 sequence is 14 residues long. In germline, CDR1 is SGHNT, CDR2 YENEEA. With 3 bases removed from V and 4 bases from J, the gap between germline ends came to 10 bases. The CDR3 here is CASSFGQEYNEQFF. The DNA of the CDR3 is TGTGCCAGCAGCTTTGGTCAGGAGTACAATGAGCAGTTCTTC.

This clonotype was seen repeatedly, ten times or more. V is TRBV7-2 and J is TRBJ2-3; 10 bases agree with TRBD2. CDR1 is SGHTA and CDR2 is FQGNSA in the germline V gene. The V gene end was trimmed by 1 base and the J gene end by 3 bases; junction bases not matched to a gene: 10. The length of the CDR3 is 18 residues. CDR3 protein: CASSLETSGWSGTDTQYF. The CDR3 DNA sequence: TGTGCCAGCAGCTTAGAGACTAGCGGGTGGTCCGGGACAGATACGCAGTATTTT.

This clonotype was picked up many times. This sequence joins TRBV11-2 and TRBJ2-3; no reliable D call. Germline loops: CDR1 SGHAT, CDR2 FQNNGV. The CDR3 totals 16 residues. V gave up 2 bases and J gave up 6 bases, with 18 bases separating them. The CDR3 spells CASSLNSRGPADTQYF. The CDR3 DNA reads as TGTGCCAGCAGCTTAAACTCCCGAGGTCCTGCGGATACGCAGTATTTT.

This clonotype was seen at least ten times. The chain carries TRBV7-9 and TRBJ1-2; no reliable D call. This CDR3 has 14 amino acids. The V and J ends lost 0 bases and 4 bases respectively, with 9 bases between them. The germline CDR1 and CDR2 sequences are SEHNR and FQNEAQ (reference sequence). The CDR3 region is CASSLAPHFYGYTF. CDR3 sequence (DNA): TGTGCCAGCAGCTTAGCGCCTCACTTCTATGGCTACACCTTC.

For the CDR3, the DNA is TGTGCCAGCAGGAAAACTAGCGGGACGAAAACGGAGCAGTTCTTC. Its translation is CASRKTSGTKTEQFF. The chain combines TRBV9 with TRBJ2-1; 10 bases are shared with TRBD2. Germline trimming cut 5 bases from V and 10 bases from J; bases unmatched to any gene: 12. This CDR3 has 15 residues. CDR1 and CDR2 from the germline V gene are SGDLS and YYNGEE.

This clonotype was counted many times. This sequence joins TRBV28 and TRBJ2-7; 8 positions match TRBD1. The CDR3 has 15 amino acids. Germline V lookup: CDR1 MDHEN, CDR2 SYDVKM. J was trimmed by 1 base and V by 6 bases; bases with no gene match: 8. CDR3 protein: CASRPLGTGSYEQYF. CDR3 nucleotides: TGTGCCAGCAGGCCCCTCGGGACAGGATCCTACGAGCAGTACTTC.

This clonotype was observed a few times. This sequence joins TRBV15 and TRBJ1-1; 7 bases agree with TRBD1. This CDR3 spans 15 amino acids. Per the germline V gene, CDR1 is LNHNV and CDR2 is YYDKDF (reference sequence). Unmatched junction bases numbered 9, after V lost 5 bases and J lost 3 bases. The CDR3 nucleotides read TGTGCCACCAGCGGGCAGACAGGGATGGACACTGAAGCTTTCTTT. It yields the protein CATSGQTGMDTEAFF.

Ten or more counts support this clonotype. The V gene is TRBV3-1, the J gene TRBJ2-5, with 9 bases that match TRBD1. The ends lost 7 bases at V and 4 bases at J; junction bases unmatched: 4. This CDR3 is 13 amino acids long. Germline-derived CDR1 and CDR2 are LGHDT and YNNKEL (reference sequence). The CDR3 is CASTKTGGETQYF. CDR3 bases: TGTGCCAGCACCAAGACAGGGGGAGAGACCCAGTACTTC.

CDR3 sequence (DNA): TGTGCCAGCAGTGTGGGACAGGGCCGTTTCTCTGGAAACACCATATATTTT. The encoded protein is CASSVGQGRFSGNTIYF. V and J are TRBV2 and TRBJ1-3, with 9 bases identical to TRBD1. Germline V gene sequence: CDR1 SNHLY, CDR2 FYNNEI. The ends lost 4 bases at V and 0 bases at J; junction bases unmatched: 7. This CDR3 has 17 residues.

This clonotype has just a few counts. The chain is built from TRBV9 and TRBJ2-2; perhaps TRBD2 as D (5 bases). Germline lookup yields CDR1 SGDLS and CDR2 YYNGEE. V was clipped by 0 bases and J by 4 bases, with 7 bases between them. CDR3 length equals 14 residues. Here the CDR3 DNA reads TGTGCCAGCAGCGTAGTTAGCGCCACCGGGGAGCTGTTTTTT. It translates to CASSVVSATGELFF.

This clonotype was detected only a few times. V gene TRBV14 combines with J gene TRBJ2-7; TRBD1 agrees at 9 bases. The germline V gene encodes CDR1 SGHDN and CDR2 FVKESK. V trimming: 4 bases; J trimming: 7 bases; junction bases outside the gene matches: 2. The CDR3 extends over 12 amino acids. CDR3 nucleotides: TGTGCCAGCAGCCCCGACAGGGGGGAGCAGTACTTC. Its protein product is CASSPDRGEQYF.

This clonotype has more than one count but fewer than ten. The V gene is TRBV15, the J gene TRBJ1-5; D might be TRBD1 (5 bases). The CDR3 extends over 16 amino acids. CDR1 is LNHNV, CDR2 YYDKDF, per germline (reference sequence). Trimming left V 1 base short and J 1 base short, with 11 bases between. CDR3 region: CATSRGEGLSNQPQHF. The DNA for the CDR3 is TGTGCCACCAGCAGAGGAGAGGGGCTGAGCAATCAGCCCCAGCATTTT.

The rearrangement uses TRBV5-1 and TRBJ2-2, with TRBD1 as a possible D gene (6 bases). CDR1 and CDR2 from the germline V gene are SGHRS and YFSETQ. This CDR3 is 18 amino acids long. V was clipped by 4 bases and J by 1 base, with 20 bases between them. DNA for the CDR3: TGCGCCAGCAGCATAGTAAATCCCGGGACACAGAACACCGGGGAGCTGTTTTTT. Translating gives CASSIVNPGTQNTGELFF.

The chain carries TRBV19 and TRBJ2-7; 9 bases line up with TRBD2. CDR1 LNHDA and CDR2 SQIVND come from the germline V gene (reference sequence). V lost 6 bases to trimming and J lost 0 bases; unmatched junction nucleotides: 6. This CDR3 comprises 15 residues. Here the CDR3 reads CASRGKREDSYEQYF. In DNA form, the CDR3 reads TGTGCCAGTAGGGGGAAGCGGGAGGACTCCTACGAGCAGTACTTC.

This chain connects TRBV27 to TRBJ2-7, with 7 positions matching TRBD1. CDR1 and CDR2 (germline): MNHEY, SMNVEV (reference sequence). V shed 5 bases and J 2 bases; nucleotides not matched to a gene: 12. This CDR3 is built from 16 residues. CDR3 protein: CASSPRGQGLPYEQYF. The CDR3 coding sequence is TGTGCCAGCAGTCCTAGGGGGCAGGGGCTTCCCTACGAGCAGTACTTC.

The chain couples TRBV5-5 to TRBJ2-5, with D possibly matching TRBD1 (6 bases). CDR1 is SGHKS and CDR2 is YYEKEE in the germline V gene (reference sequence). V lost 4 bases and J 8 bases, leaving 18 bases between the germline ends. The CDR3 runs to 14 residues. CDR3 region: CASSPVGGLETQYF. The CDR3, as DNA: TGTGCCAGCAGCCCCGTAGGGGGTTTAGAAACCCAGTACTTC.

This clonotype occurred a few times. The gene calls are TRBV29-1 and TRBJ2-5; D unclear. V was pared by 5 bases and J by 0 bases, with 10 bases between. Germline lookup yields CDR1 SQVTM and CDR2 ANQGSEA. The CDR3 runs 13 residues. The CDR3 coding sequence is TGCAGCGTTCTACCTCAGAACCAAGAGACCCAGTACTTC. Translation gives CSVLPQNQETQYF.

Notes on this clonotype: A much more abundant neighbour one base away suggests this may be a read error. This chain uses TRBV5-1 with TRBJ2-7, with TRBD1 identical over 9 bases. The CDR3 has 14 amino acids. The junction had 4 bases not matched to a gene; V was cut back by 4 bases and J by 2 bases. CDR1 and CDR2 (germline): SGHRS, YFSETQ. The CDR3 nucleotides read TGCGCCAGCAGCGGGGACAGGGTAGCCTACGAGCAGTACTTC. Translated, it gives CASSGDRVAYEQYF. Together with reference TRBV5-1 and TRBJ2-7, the CDR3 gives the full variable domain: KAGVTQTPRYLIKTRGQQVTLSCSPISGHRSVSWYQQTPGQGLQFLFEYFSETQRNKGNFPGRFSGRQFSNSRSEMNVSTLELGDSALYLCASSGDRVAYEQYFGPGTRLTVT.

The chain couples TRBV4-1 to TRBJ1-1; D is possibly TRBD1 (6 bases). V dropped 3 bases and J dropped 1 base, with 12 bases sitting between them. Per the germline V gene, CDR1 is MGHRA and CDR2 is YSYEKL. This CDR3 is built from 15 residues. The DNA for the CDR3 is TGCGCCAGCAGCCAGTCGAGGACAGCGAACACTGAAGCTTTCTTT. It specifies CASSQSRTANTEAFF.

The sample holds a few counts of this clonotype. This sequence joins TRBV19 and TRBJ2-5, with D unresolved. V lost 5 bases to trimming and J lost 1 base, with 14 bases between them. Germline CDR1 is LNHDA and CDR2 is SQIVND (reference sequence). The CDR3 covers 15 residues. CDR3 coding DNA: TGTGCCAGTAGTTTACCCGGGTCGGCCCAAGAGACCCAGTACTTC. Its translation: CASSLPGSAQETQYF.